This T cell receptor beta chain is from a study of T cells in localized non-small cell lung cancer. The method was immunoSEQ multiplex PCR; TCRdb's version includes in-frame clones alone and lacks a portion of them. This sample yields 30,000 to 40,000 clones, of which more than 70% are seen a single time; around 4% belongs to the top ten. Trimming removed 0 bases from V and 10 bases from J, with 16 bases in between. The germline CDR1 and CDR2 sequences are LGHNA and YSLEER. This CDR3 region has 15 residues. Study-level results: An association was observed between higher blood T cell density and longer overall survival.

This clone was seen only a few times. Its antigen is not known. Material: peripheral blood, obtained before any cancer treatment. This receptor was obtained from a woman aged 40-69 years with stage I lung adenocarcinoma. The rearrangement links TRBV4-3 to TRBJ2-1; D gene uncertain. The CDR3 DNA is TGCGCCAGCAGCCAAGAGCCGGCCCCGGGTTTCGAGCAGTTCTTC. This encodes CASSQEPAPGFEQFF.